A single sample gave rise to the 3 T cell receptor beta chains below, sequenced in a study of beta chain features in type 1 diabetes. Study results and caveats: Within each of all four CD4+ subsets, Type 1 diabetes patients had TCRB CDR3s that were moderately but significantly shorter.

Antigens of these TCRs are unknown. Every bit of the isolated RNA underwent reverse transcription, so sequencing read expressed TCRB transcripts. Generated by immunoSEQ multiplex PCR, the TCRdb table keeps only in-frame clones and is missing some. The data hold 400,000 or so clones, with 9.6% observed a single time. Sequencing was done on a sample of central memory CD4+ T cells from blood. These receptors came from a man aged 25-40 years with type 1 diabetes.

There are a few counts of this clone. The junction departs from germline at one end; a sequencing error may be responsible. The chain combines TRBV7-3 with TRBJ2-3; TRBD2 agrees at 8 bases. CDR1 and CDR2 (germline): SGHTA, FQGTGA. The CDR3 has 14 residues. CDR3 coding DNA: TGTGCCAGCACCTTAGCGGGACCCACAGATACGCAGTATTTT. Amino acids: CASTLAGPTDTQYF.

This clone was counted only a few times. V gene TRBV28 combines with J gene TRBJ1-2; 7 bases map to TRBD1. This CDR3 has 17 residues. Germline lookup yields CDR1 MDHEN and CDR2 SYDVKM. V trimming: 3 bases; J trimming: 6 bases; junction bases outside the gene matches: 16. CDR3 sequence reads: CASSFRTDRDVLNGYTF. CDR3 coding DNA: TGTGCCAGCAGTTTTCGGACTGACAGGGATGTTCTCAATGGCTACACCTTC.

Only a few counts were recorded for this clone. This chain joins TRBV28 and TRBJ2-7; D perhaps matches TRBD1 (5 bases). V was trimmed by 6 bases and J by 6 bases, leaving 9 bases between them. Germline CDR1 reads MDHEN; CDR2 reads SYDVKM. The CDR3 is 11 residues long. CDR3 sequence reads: CASRRQGEQYF. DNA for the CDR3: TGTGCCAGCAGGCGCCAGGGCGAGCAGTACTTC. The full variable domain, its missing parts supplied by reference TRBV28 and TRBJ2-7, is DVKVTQSSRYLVKRTGEKVFLECVQDMDHENMFWYRQDPGLGLRLIYFSYDVKMKEKGDIPEGYSVSREKKERFSLILESASTNQTSMYLCASRRQGEQYFGPGTRLTVT.